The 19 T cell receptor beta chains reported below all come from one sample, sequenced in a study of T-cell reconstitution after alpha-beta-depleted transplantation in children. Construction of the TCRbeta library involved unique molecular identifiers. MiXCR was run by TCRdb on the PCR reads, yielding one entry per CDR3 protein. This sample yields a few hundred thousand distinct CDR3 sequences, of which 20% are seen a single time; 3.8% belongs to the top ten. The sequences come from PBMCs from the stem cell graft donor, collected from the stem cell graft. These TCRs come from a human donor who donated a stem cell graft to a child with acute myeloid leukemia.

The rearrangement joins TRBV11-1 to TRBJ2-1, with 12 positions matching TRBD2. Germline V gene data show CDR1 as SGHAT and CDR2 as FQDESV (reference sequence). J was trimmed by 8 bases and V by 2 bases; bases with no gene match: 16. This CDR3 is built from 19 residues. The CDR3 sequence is CASSLSRLAGAIDVHEQFF. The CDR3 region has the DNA TGTGCCAGCAGCTTAAGTAGACTAGCGGGAGCGATAGATGTTCATGAGCAGTTCTTC. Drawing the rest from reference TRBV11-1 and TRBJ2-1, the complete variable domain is EAEVAQSPRYKITEKSQAVAFWCDPISGHATLYWYRQILGQGPELLVQFQDESVVDDSQLPKDRFSAERLKGVDSTLKIQPAELGDSAMYLCASSLSRLAGAIDVHEQFFGPGTRLTVL.

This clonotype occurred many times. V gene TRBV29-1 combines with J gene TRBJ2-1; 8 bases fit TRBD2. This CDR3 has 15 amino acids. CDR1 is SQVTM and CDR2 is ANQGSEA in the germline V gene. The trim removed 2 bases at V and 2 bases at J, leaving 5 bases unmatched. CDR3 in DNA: TGCAGCGTTGAATTAAGCGGGAGCCCCTACAATGAGCAGTTCTTC. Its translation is CSVELSGSPYNEQFF.

The CDR3 DNA is TGTGCCAGCAGCTTGACTGTCACTTCCTACGAGCAGTACTTC. It specifies CASSLTVTSYEQYF. The chain combines TRBV7-9 with TRBJ2-7; D call uncertain. V lost 3 bases and J lost 1, with 10 bases in between. In germline, CDR1 is SEHNR, CDR2 FQNEAQ (reference sequence). The CDR3 is 14 amino acids.

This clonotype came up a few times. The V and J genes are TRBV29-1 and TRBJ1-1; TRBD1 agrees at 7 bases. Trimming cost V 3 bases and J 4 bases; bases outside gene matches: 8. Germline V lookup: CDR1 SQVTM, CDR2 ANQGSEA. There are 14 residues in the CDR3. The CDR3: CSVEGRTGRTEAFF. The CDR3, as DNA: TGCAGCGTTGAGGGCAGGACAGGCCGCACTGAAGCTTTCTTT.

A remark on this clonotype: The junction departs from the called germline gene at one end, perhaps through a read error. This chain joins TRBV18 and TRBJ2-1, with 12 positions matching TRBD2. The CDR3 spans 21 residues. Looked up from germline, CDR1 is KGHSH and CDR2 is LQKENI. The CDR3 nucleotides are TGTGCCAGCTCTCCACATGGAGGTCTAGCGGGAGGGCCCTACCCCTACAATGAGCAGTTCTTC. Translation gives CASSPHGGLAGGPYPYNEQFF.

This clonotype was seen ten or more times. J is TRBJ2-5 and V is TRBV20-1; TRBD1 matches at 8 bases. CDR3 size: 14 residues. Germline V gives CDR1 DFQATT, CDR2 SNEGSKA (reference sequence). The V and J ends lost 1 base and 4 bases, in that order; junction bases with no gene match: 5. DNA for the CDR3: TGCAGTGCTAGAGGGGCAGGGGGCCTAGAGACCCAGTACTTC. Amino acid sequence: CSARGAGGLETQYF.

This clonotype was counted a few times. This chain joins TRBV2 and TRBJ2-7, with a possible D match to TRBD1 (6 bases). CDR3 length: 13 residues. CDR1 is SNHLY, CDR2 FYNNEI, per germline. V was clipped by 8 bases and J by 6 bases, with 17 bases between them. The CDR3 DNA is TGTGCCAGCTCAGGGACATTGTGGGGCGAGCAGTACTTC. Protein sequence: CASSGTLWGEQYF.

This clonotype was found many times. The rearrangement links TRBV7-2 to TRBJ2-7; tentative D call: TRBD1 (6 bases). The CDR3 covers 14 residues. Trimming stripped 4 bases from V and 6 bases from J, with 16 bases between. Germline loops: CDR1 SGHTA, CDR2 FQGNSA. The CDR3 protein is CASSWRGGVSEQYF. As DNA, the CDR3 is TGTGCCAGCAGCTGGAGAGGGGGAGTAAGCGAGCAGTACTTC.

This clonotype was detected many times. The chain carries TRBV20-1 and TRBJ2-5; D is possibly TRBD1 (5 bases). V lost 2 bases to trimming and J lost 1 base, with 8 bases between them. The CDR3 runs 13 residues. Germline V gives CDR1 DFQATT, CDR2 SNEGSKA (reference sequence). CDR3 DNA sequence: TGCAGTGCTAGATGGGGCTTCCAAGAGACCCAGTACTTC. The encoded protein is CSARWGFQETQYF.

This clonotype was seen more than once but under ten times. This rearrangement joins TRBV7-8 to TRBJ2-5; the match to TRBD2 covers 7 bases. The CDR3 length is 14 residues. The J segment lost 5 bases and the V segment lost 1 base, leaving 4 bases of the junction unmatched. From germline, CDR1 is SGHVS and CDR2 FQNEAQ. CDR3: CASSLVWGGETQYF. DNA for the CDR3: TGTGCCAGCAGCTTAGTATGGGGAGGGGAGACCCAGTACTTC.

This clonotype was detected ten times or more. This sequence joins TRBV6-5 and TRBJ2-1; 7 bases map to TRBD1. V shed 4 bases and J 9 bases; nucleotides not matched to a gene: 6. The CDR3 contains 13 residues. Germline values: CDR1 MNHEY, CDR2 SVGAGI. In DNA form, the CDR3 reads TGTGCCAGCAGTTCCAACAGGGGCGCTGAGCAGTTCTTC. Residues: CASSSNRGAEQFF.

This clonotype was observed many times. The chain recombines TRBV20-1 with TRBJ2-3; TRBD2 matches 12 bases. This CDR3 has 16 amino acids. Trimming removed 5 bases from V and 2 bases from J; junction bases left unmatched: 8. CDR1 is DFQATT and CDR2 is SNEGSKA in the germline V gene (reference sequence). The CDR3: CSAPRGTSGLTDTQYF. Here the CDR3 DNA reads TGCAGTGCTCCCCGGGGGACTAGCGGGCTCACAGATACGCAGTATTTT.

CDR3 sequence (DNA): TGTGCCAGCAGCCCCTTGGGGAGCGGGTACGAGCAGTACTTC. Its translation: CASSPLGSGYEQYF. The genes are TRBV12-3 or TRBV12-4 and TRBJ2-7, with a weak D call TRBD2 (6 bases). Trimming pared 6 bases from V and 4 bases from J, leaving 16 bases between. This CDR3 region has 14 residues.

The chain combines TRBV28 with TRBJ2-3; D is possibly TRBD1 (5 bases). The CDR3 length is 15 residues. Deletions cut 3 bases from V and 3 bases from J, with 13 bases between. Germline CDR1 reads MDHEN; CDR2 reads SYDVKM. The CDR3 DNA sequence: TGTGCCAGCAGTTTGACCAGGGCTTGGACAGATACGCAGTATTTT. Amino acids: CASSLTRAWTDTQYF.

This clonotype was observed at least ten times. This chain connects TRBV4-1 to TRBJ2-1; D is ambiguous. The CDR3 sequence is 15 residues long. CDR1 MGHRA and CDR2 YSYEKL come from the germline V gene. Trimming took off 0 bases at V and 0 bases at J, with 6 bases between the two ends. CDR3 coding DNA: TGCGCCAGCAGCCAAGAGGCTAGCTCCTACAATGAGCAGTTCTTC. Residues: CASSQEASSYNEQFF.

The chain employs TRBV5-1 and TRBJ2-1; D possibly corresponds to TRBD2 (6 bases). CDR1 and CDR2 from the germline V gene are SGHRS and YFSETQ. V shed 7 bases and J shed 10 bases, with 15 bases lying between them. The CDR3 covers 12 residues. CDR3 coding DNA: TGCGCCAGCGGCGGGGTGGGAGGCGAGCAGTTCTTC. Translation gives CASGGVGGEQFF.

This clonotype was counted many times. The CDR3 here is CSAPLGGTSDEQYF. For the CDR3, the DNA is TGCAGTGCTCCCCTTGGGGGGACTAGTGACGAGCAGTACTTC. The chain carries TRBV20-1 and TRBJ2-7, with 8 bases that match TRBD2. J was trimmed by 5 bases and V by 5 bases; bases with no gene match: 11. The CDR3 runs to 14 residues. Germline loops: CDR1 DFQATT, CDR2 SNEGSKA (reference sequence).

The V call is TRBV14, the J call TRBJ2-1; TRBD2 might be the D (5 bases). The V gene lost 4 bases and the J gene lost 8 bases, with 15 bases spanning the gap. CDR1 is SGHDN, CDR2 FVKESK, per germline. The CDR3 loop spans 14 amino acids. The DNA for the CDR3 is TGTGCCAGCAGCCGGGAGACGGGCGCCCATGAGCAGTTCTTC. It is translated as CASSRETGAHEQFF.

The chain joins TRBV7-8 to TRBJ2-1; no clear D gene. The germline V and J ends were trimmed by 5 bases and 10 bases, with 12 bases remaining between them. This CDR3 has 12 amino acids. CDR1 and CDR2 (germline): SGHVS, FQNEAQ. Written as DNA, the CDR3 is TGTGCCAGCAGCCCCACCCTGGGGGAGCAGTTCTTC. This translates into CASSPTLGEQFF.